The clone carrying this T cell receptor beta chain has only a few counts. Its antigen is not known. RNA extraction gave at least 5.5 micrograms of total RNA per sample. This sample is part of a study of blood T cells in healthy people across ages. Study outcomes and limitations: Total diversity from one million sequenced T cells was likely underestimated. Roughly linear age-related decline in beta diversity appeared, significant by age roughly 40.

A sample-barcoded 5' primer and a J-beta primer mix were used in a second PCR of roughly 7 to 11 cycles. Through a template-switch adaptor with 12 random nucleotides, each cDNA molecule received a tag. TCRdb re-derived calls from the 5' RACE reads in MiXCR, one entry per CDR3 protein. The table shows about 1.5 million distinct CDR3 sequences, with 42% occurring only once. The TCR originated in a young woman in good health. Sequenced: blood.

The CDR3 region is CASSLSGTVNSYEQYF. CDR3 DNA: TGTGCCAGCAGTCTGTCCGGGACAGTTAATTCCTACGAGCAGTACTTC. This sequence joins TRBV27 and TRBJ2-7; TRBD1 agrees at 7 bases. The germline CDR1 and CDR2 sequences are MNHEY and SMNVEV (reference sequence). J lost 1 base, V lost 5 bases, and 11 bases had no gene match. CDR3 length equals 16 residues.